This paragraph reports one T cell receptor beta chain. This sample stems from a study of T cell changes during pregnancy in multiple sclerosis. Clones were read by immunoSEQ multiplex PCR, and TCRdb kept only the in-frame ones, dropping some. The table includes fewer than 55,000 clones, more than 70% detected once. The CDR3 is 14 amino acids. The V gene lost 5 bases and the J gene lost 5 bases, with 15 bases spanning the gap. The germline CDR1 and CDR2 sequences are SGHAT and FQNNGV. The sequenced sample was CD8+ T cells from peripheral blood mononuclear cells, obtained after pregnancy. This TCR was sampled from a female donor in good health, enrolled as a control in a pregnancy study. The gene calls are TRBV11-2 and TRBJ2-5, with D possibly being TRBD2 (6 bases). The CDR3 DNA follows: TGTGCCAGCAGCCCCAGGAGGGTACGGGAGACCCAGTACTTC. It translates to CASSPRRVRETQYF.